This T cell receptor beta chain was identified during a study of blood T cell repertoires in COVID-19. In its sample, this clone was seen once. Assay used: immunoSEQ multiplex PCR; TCRdb lists only in-frame clones, some missing. The top ten hold roughly 2% of the sample, which has 310,000 or so clones, 87% seen once. The J segment lost 5 bases and the V segment lost 2 bases, leaving 13 bases of the junction unmatched. The germline V gene has CDR1 SGDLS and CDR2 YYNGEE. The CDR3 covers 17 residues. This chain connects TRBV9 to TRBJ2-1; 7 nucleotides line up with TRBD2. This receptor was taken from a woman between 45 and 60 years old who had recovered from COVID-19. The sequenced material came from peripheral blood. In DNA form, the CDR3 reads TGTGCCAGCAGCGTTTACTACTCCGGGACTACTCACAATGAGCAGTTCTTC. Protein: CASSVYYSGTTHNEQFF.